The 32 T cell receptor beta chains below all came from one sample that was sequenced in a study of blood T cell repertoires in COVID-19. Sequenced by immunoSEQ multiplex PCR; TCRdb stores in-frame clones only, minus some. The sample lists around 70,000 clones, over 75% occurring once. The source material was peripheral blood. These receptors were obtained from a woman of 80 years or more with active or convalescent COVID-19.

The chain employs TRBV29-1 and TRBJ1-3; D is unresolved. This CDR3 contains 12 residues. The germline V and J ends were trimmed by 3 bases and 2 bases, with 5 bases remaining between them. Germline CDR1 reads SQVTM; CDR2 reads ANQGSEA. The CDR3 spells CSVESPGNTIYF. CDR3 nucleotide sequence: TGCAGCGTTGAGAGTCCTGGAAACACCATATATTTT.

In regard to this clone: At one end, the junction sequence differs from germline, possibly due to a read error. J is TRBJ1-1 and V is TRBV28; TRBD1 is a possible D gene (6 bases). CDR3 length: 13 amino acids. The germline V gene has CDR1 MDHEN and CDR2 SYDVKM. The CDR3 sequence: CASSSSGVGHLQF. The DNA of the CDR3 is TGTGCCAGCAGTTCCAGCGGAGTGGGACATCTCCAATTT.

The J gene is TRBJ1-5, the V gene TRBV27; 9 bases align to TRBD1. Unmatched junction bases numbered 5, after V lost 5 bases and J lost 3 bases. This CDR3 region has 15 residues. Germline V gene lookup returns CDR1 MNHEY and CDR2 SMNVEV (reference sequence). The DNA of the CDR3 is TGTGCCAGCAGTCCCGGGACAGGGCTCAATCAGCCCCAGCATTTT. This sequence encodes CASSPGTGLNQPQHF.

This sequence joins TRBV6-2 or TRBV6-3 and TRBJ1-3; possibly TRBD1 for D (6 bases). Germline CDR1 MNHEY, CDR2 SVGEGT. The CDR3 is 15 amino acids. The germline V and J ends were trimmed by 2 bases and 0 bases, with 8 bases remaining between them. This CDR3 is CASSYLGASGNTIYF. The CDR3, as DNA: TGTGCCAGCAGTTACCTGGGGGCCTCTGGAAACACCATATATTTT.

The chain links TRBV13 to TRBJ2-7; a possible D gene is TRBD2 (6 bases). CDR1 PRHDT and CDR2 FYEKMQ come from the germline V gene (reference sequence). V lost 0 bases and J lost 2, with 14 bases in between. The CDR3 consists of 16 residues. The CDR3: CASSLGPAEGTYEQYF. The CDR3 DNA follows: TGTGCCAGCAGCTTAGGCCCCGCGGAGGGAACCTACGAGCAGTACTTC.

The chain links TRBV7-3 to TRBJ2-3; maybe TRBD2 (6 bases). The V end was cut by 5 bases, the J end by 3 bases, with 9 bases between. Germline assignment: CDR1 SGHTA and CDR2 FQGTGA. The CDR3 sequence is 13 residues long. CDR3 sequence (DNA): TGTGCCAGCAGCCCGACTAGGACAGATACGCAGTATTTT. Its translation is CASSPTRTDTQYF. The entire variable domain, with the rest obtained from reference TRBV7-3 and TRBJ2-3, is as follows: GAGVSQTPSNKVTEKGKYVELRCDPISGHTALYWYRQSLGQGPEFLIYFQGTGAADDSGLPNDRFFAVRPEGSVSTLKIQRTERGDSAVYLCASSPTRTDTQYFGPGTRLTVL.

The J gene is TRBJ1-1, the V gene TRBV24-1, with a tentative D call TRBD1 (5 bases). CDR1 KGHDR and CDR2 SFDVKD come from the germline V gene. The CDR3 has 17 residues. Deletions cut 0 bases from V and 6 bases from J, with 19 bases between. CDR3 sequence reads: CATSDLSVGWGFSEAFF. The DNA for the CDR3 is TGTGCCACCAGTGATTTGAGTGTCGGTTGGGGCTTTTCTGAAGCTTTCTTT.

V usage is TRBV4-1 and J usage is TRBJ2-1; D not resolved. The CDR3 has 17 amino acids. Germline CDR1 reads MGHRA; CDR2 reads YSYEKL. V dropped 4 bases and J dropped 0 bases, with 16 bases sitting between them. The CDR3 spells CASSRTSRRGSYNEQFF. CDR3 in DNA: TGCGCCAGCAGCCGTACTTCCCGTCGCGGCTCCTACAATGAGCAGTTCTTC.

The chain uses TRBV6-1 and TRBJ2-1; 12 bases are a match to TRBD2. CDR1 and CDR2 from the germline V gene are MNHNS and SASEGT. The junction had 4 bases not matched to a gene; V was cut back by 4 bases and J by 3 bases. CDR3 length: 16 amino acids. The DNA of the CDR3 is TGTGCCAGCAGTGCGACTAGCGGGGGAAACTACAATGAGCAGTTCTTC. This gives the protein CASSATSGGNYNEQFF.

The rearrangement uses TRBV5-6 and TRBJ1-1; TRBD1 matches 7 bases. The length of the CDR3 is 16 residues. The germline V gene encodes CDR1 SGHDT and CDR2 YYEEEE. J lost 1 base, V lost 2 bases, and 8 bases had no gene match. The CDR3 sequence: CASSLGTGATNTEAFF. The CDR3 DNA sequence: TGTGCCAGCAGCTTAGGCACAGGGGCGACGAACACTGAAGCTTTCTTT.

The chain joins TRBV24-1 to TRBJ2-1; D is possibly TRBD1 (5 bases). CDR1 and CDR2 from the germline V gene are KGHDR and SFDVKD. Trimming pared 3 bases from V and 0 bases from J, leaving 11 bases between. The CDR3 is made up of 16 amino acids. The CDR3 nucleotides read TGTGCCACCAGTGATATACAGGAAAGCTCCTACAATGAGCAGTTCTTC. Amino acids: CATSDIQESSYNEQFF.

The J gene is TRBJ2-1, the V gene TRBV7-2, with 11 nucleotides matching TRBD2. This CDR3 is built from 16 residues. Looked up from germline, CDR1 is SGHTA and CDR2 is FQGNSA. The trim removed 1 base at V and 4 bases at J, leaving 3 bases unmatched. In nucleotides, the CDR3 is TGTGCCAGCAGCTTAGGACTAGCGGGGTATTACAATGAGCAGTTCTTC. Translation: CASSLGLAGYYNEQFF.

CDR3 residues: CARPPGQGNSPLHF. In nucleotides, the CDR3 is TGTGCCAGACCACCGGGACAGGGAAATTCACCCCTCCACTTT. The chain joins TRBV19 to TRBJ1-6; TRBD1 agrees at 9 bases. The length of the CDR3 is 14 residues. Germline trimming cut 9 bases from V and 7 bases from J; bases unmatched to any gene: 7. Looked up from germline, CDR1 is LNHDA and CDR2 is SQIVND (reference sequence).

The chain employs TRBV15 and TRBJ1-2; D might be TRBD1 (5 bases). CDR3 length equals 18 residues. V was trimmed by 1 base and J by 3 bases, leaving 21 bases between them. Germline CDR1 is LNHNV and CDR2 is YYDKDF (reference sequence). DNA of the CDR3: TGTGCCACCAGCAGAGCGTCCTGGCCTAGGCCGGGGGACTATGGCTACACCTTC. This encodes CATSRASWPRPGDYGYTF.

The V call is TRBV19, the J call TRBJ2-7; TRBD1 matches at 8 bases. This CDR3 is 12 amino acids long. Germline lookup yields CDR1 LNHDA and CDR2 SQIVND (reference sequence). J lost 3 bases, V lost 11 bases, and 6 bases had no gene match. DNA of the CDR3: TGTGCCTCGGGGACAGGTTACTACGAGCAGTACTTC. Protein sequence: CASGTGYYEQYF.

This clone was seen only a few times. The CDR3 reads CASSPQWGGVQGEQFF. The CDR3 DNA reads as TGTGCCAGCAGCCCCCAGTGGGGGGGGGTACAGGGTGAGCAGTTCTTC. This chain links TRBV7-2 with TRBJ2-1, with D possibly being TRBD2 (7 bases). Trimming took off 5 bases at V and 9 bases at J, with 23 bases between the two ends. This CDR3 spans 16 amino acids. Germline loops: CDR1 SGHTA, CDR2 FQGNSA.

This clone was detected only once. The gene calls are TRBV29-1 and TRBJ2-7; 7 bases fit TRBD2. This CDR3 region has 14 residues. Germline CDR1 reads SQVTM; CDR2 reads ANQGSEA. V was pared by 1 base and J by 5 bases, with 8 bases of the junction left unmatched. In DNA form, the CDR3 reads TGCAGCGTTGAAGTGGGGCGGGGAGGGGACGAGCAGTACTTC. This encodes CSVEVGRGGDEQYF.

The V and J genes are TRBV5-4 and TRBJ2-5; 13 bases are shared with TRBD2. Losses at the gene ends were 7 bases for V and 5 bases for J; bases not matched to a gene: 8. Germline-derived CDR1 and CDR2 are SGHNT and YYREEE (reference sequence). There are 15 residues in the CDR3. CDR3 sequence (DNA): TGTGCCAGCCATACTAGCGGGGGGGCCTTCGAGACCCAGTACTTC. Residues: CASHTSGGAFETQYF.

The V call is TRBV18, the J call TRBJ1-2; D is uncertain. CDR3 length: 13 residues. Germline V gene data show CDR1 as KGHSH and CDR2 as LQKENI. Trimming cost V 2 bases and J 4 bases, with 8 bases left between them. The CDR3 protein is CASSPNQSYGYTF. The CDR3 nucleotides are TGTGCCAGCTCACCAAATCAGTCCTATGGCTACACCTTC.

The V and J genes are TRBV28 and TRBJ1-6; TRBD1 might be the D (5 bases). Germline V gene data show CDR1 as MDHEN and CDR2 as SYDVKM. The CDR3 length is 17 residues. The V and J ends lost 3 bases and 0 bases respectively, with 12 bases between them. The DNA for the CDR3 is TGTGCCAGCAGTTTTCCGGGGGGTAGCTCCTATAATTCACCCCTCCACTTT. The encoded protein is CASSFPGGSSYNSPLHF.

The V gene is TRBV7-9, the J gene TRBJ1-5, with 8 bases lining up with TRBD1. This CDR3 spans 16 amino acids. The ends lost 4 bases at V and 4 bases at J; junction bases unmatched: 9. CDR1 is SEHNR, CDR2 FQNEAQ, per germline (reference sequence). Written as DNA, the CDR3 is TGTGCCAGCAGCTCCAACGACAGGGGACCAAATCAGCCCCAGCATTTT. Translation gives CASSSNDRGPNQPQHF.

The chain combines TRBV7-2 with TRBJ1-1; a weak D match, TRBD1 (6 bases). The length of the CDR3 is 13 residues. Germline CDR1 is SGHTA and CDR2 is FQGNSA. The V and J ends lost 5 bases and 1 base respectively, with 8 bases between them. In nucleotides, the CDR3 is TGTGCCAGCAGCGCACAGGGGAACACTGAAGCTTTCTTT. It encodes CASSAQGNTEAFF.

The chain joins TRBV7-2 to TRBJ1-3; no firm D call. The CDR3 is 15 residues long. Per germline, CDR1 SGHTA and CDR2 FQGNSA. The V end was cut by 1 base, the J end by 0 bases, with 7 bases between. This CDR3 is CASSLVVSSGNTIYF. In DNA, the CDR3 is TGTGCCAGCAGCTTAGTGGTCAGCTCTGGAAACACCATATATTTT.

The chain has TRBV15 and TRBJ1-1; D is unresolved. The CDR3 runs 13 residues. Between the trimmed V and J ends, which lost 0 bases and 5 bases, there was a span of 7 bases. CDR1 LNHNV and CDR2 YYDKDF come from the germline V gene (reference sequence). CDR3 loop: CATSRDKMTEAFF. The CDR3, as DNA: TGTGCCACCAGCAGAGATAAAATGACTGAAGCTTTCTTT. The whole variable domain, remainder taken from reference TRBV15 and TRBJ1-1, is DAMVIQNPRYQVTQFGKPVTLSCSQTLNHNVMYWYQQKSSQAPKLLFHYYDKDFNNEADTPDNFQSRRPNTSFCFLDIRSPGLGDTAMYLCATSRDKMTEAFFGQGTRLTVV.

V is TRBV28 and J is TRBJ2-7, with 8 positions matching TRBD1. The junction had 8 bases not matched to a gene; V was cut back by 7 bases and J by 0 bases. The CDR3 sequence is 15 residues long. Germline V gene data show CDR1 as MDHEN and CDR2 as SYDVKM. The CDR3 DNA is TGTGCCAGCACTGCAGGGGGCTCACGCTCCTACGAGCAGTACTTC. It encodes CASTAGGSRSYEQYF.

This sequence joins TRBV29-1 and TRBJ2-2; D might be TRBD1 (6 bases). Germline V gene lookup returns CDR1 SQVTM and CDR2 ANQGSEA. V lost 7 bases and J lost 6, with 15 bases in between. The CDR3 length is 13 residues. CDR3 residues: CSGTQAGAGELFF. The CDR3 coding sequence is TGCAGCGGGACCCAAGCAGGGGCCGGGGAGCTGTTTTTT.

This chain joins TRBV28 and TRBJ2-3, with a possible D match to TRBD2 (5 bases). Trimming pared 3 bases from V and 4 bases from J, leaving 8 bases between. The germline CDR1 and CDR2 sequences are MDHEN and SYDVKM. The CDR3 has 13 residues. This CDR3 reads CASSLKRSDTQYF. In nucleotides, the CDR3 is TGTGCCAGCAGTTTGAAGCGGTCAGATACGCAGTATTTT.

This chain uses TRBV7-8 with TRBJ2-6; no definite D call. The CDR3 totals 15 residues. Trimming stripped 5 bases from V and 0 bases from J, with 8 bases between. Germline values: CDR1 SGHVS, CDR2 FQNEAQ. In DNA form, the CDR3 reads TGTGCCAGCAGCCGTCTGAGCTCTGGGGCCAACGTCCTGACTTTC. Encoded protein: CASSRLSSGANVLTF.

CDR3 residues: CASSSHDSEYEQYF. Written as DNA, the CDR3 is TGTGCCAGCAGCTCCCATGACTCAGAGTACGAGCAGTACTTC. The chain recombines TRBV7-2 with TRBJ2-7, with D hard to call. This CDR3 has 14 amino acids. Germline V gene lookup returns CDR1 SGHTA and CDR2 FQGNSA. V was cut by 4 bases and J by 4 bases, with 14 bases left in between.

The chain carries TRBV25-1 and TRBJ2-5; 7 bases agree with TRBD1. Unmatched junction bases numbered 12, after V lost 3 bases and J lost 2 bases. Per germline, CDR1 MGHDK and CDR2 SYGVNS. This CDR3 is 17 amino acids long. DNA for the CDR3: TGTGCCAGCAGTGATTTAGCCCCGGGGACAGAGCAAGAGACCCAGTACTTC. Translating it yields CASSDLAPGTEQETQYF.

On this clone: Its ends do not fully match the called genes, so a read error is possible. The chain couples TRBV12-3 or TRBV12-4 to TRBJ1-3; 7 bases map to TRBD1. CDR3 length: 11 amino acids. The DNA of the CDR3 is TGTGCCAGCGGGACAGCGGTCTATAGAAATTTT. Its translation is CASGTAVYRNF.

The J gene is TRBJ1-6, the V gene TRBV6-2 or TRBV6-3; TRBD1 agrees at 8 bases. Germline V lookup: CDR1 MNHEY, CDR2 SVGEGT. The CDR3 is 16 amino acids. After removal of 2 bases from V and 8 bases from J, the junction contained 8 bases not matched to a gene. CDR3: CASSYITGTGYSPLHF. The DNA for the CDR3 is TGTGCCAGCAGTTACATTACCGGGACAGGCTATTCACCCCTCCACTTT.